This T cell receptor (beta chain) originates from a study of blood T cell dynamics during melanoma immunotherapy. As for the study in general: Standard first-line treatment here was pembrolizumab or nivolumab plus ipilimumab in metastatic melanoma.

J gave up 4 bases and V 0 bases, and 5 bases lay outside the gene matches. CDR1 is MNHEY, CDR2 SVGAGI, per germline. This CDR3 is 15 amino acids long. The table came from immunoSEQ multiplex PCR; TCRdb's copy has only in-frame clones and leaves some out. The table lists about 880 clones, about nine tenths of them singletons. Time point: week 3, after first cycle of checkpoint inhibitor. Apart from a couple of fast progressors, RECIST 1.1 response was judged 12 weeks post-infusion. Here the sequenced sample was cell-free DNA from blood, taken from a patient treated with checkpoint blockade. The clonotype comes from a human donor with melanoma. The chain employs TRBV6-5 and TRBJ2-5, with TRBD2 matching over 7 bases. CDR3 in amino acids: CASSYSGGLGETQYF. CDR3 bases: TGTGCCAGCAGTTACTCGGGGGGGTTAGGAGAGACCCAGTACTTC.